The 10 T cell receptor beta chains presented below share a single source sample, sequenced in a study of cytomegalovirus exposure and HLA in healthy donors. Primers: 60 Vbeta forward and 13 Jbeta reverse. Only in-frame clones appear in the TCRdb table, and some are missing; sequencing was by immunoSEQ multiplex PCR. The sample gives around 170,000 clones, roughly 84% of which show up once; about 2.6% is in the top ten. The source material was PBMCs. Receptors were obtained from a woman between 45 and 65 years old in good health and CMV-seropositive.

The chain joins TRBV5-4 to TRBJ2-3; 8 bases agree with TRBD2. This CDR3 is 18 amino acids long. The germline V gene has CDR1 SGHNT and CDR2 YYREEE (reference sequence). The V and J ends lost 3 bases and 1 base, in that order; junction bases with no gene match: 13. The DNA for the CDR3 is TGTGCCAGCAGCTACGGGGGCGGGGGGCTTCTTGGCACAGATACGCAGTATTTT. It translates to CASSYGGGGLLGTDTQYF. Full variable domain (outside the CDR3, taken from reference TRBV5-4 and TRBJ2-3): ETGVTQSPTHLIKTRGQQVTLRCSSQSGHNTVSWYQQALGQGPQFIFQYYREEENGRGNFPPRFSGLQFPNYSSELNVNALELDDSALYLCASSYGGGGLLGTDTQYFGPGTRLTVL.

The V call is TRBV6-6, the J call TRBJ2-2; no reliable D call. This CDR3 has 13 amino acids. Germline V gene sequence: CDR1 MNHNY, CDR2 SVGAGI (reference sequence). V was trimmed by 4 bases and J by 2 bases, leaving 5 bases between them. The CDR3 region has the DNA TGTGCCAGCAGTTCCCCAAACACCGGGGAGCTGTTTTTT. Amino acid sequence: CASSSPNTGELFF.

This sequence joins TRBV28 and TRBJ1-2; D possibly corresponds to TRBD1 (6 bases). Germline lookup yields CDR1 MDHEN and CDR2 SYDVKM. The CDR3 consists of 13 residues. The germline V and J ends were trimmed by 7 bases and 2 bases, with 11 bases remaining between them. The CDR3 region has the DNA TGTGCCAGCACCTCGGACAGAAACTATGGCTACACCTTC. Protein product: CASTSDRNYGYTF.

This CDR3 reads CASSLDRDLMFGYTF. For the CDR3, the DNA is TGTGCCAGCAGCTTGGACAGGGACCTAATGTTTGGCTACACCTTC. V is TRBV5-4 and J is TRBJ1-2, with a weak D call TRBD1 (6 bases). Germline CDR1 reads SGHNT; CDR2 reads YYREEE (reference sequence). Trimming left V 0 bases short and J 7 bases short, with 16 bases between. The CDR3 contains 15 residues.

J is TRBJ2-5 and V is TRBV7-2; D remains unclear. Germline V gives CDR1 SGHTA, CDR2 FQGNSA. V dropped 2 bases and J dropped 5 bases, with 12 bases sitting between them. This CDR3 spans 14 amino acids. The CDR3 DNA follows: TGTGCCAGCAGCTTAATTGGCTCCCTGGAGACCCAGTACTTC. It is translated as CASSLIGSLETQYF.

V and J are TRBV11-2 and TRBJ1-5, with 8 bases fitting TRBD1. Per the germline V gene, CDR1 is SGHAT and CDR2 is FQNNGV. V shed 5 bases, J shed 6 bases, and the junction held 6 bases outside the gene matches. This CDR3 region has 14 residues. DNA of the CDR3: TGTGCCAGCAGCACTACAGGGGGTGGTCAGCCCCAGCATTTT. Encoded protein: CASSTTGGGQPQHF.

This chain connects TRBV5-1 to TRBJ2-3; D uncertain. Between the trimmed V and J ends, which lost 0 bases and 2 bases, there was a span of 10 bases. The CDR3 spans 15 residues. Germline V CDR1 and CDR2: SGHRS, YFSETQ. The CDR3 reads CASSLAAGPTDTQYF. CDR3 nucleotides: TGCGCCAGCAGCTTGGCGGCAGGCCCCACAGATACGCAGTATTTT.

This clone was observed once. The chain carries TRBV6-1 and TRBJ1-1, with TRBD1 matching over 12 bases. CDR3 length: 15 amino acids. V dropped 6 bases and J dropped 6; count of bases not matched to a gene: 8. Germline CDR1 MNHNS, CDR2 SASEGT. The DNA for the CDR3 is TGTGCCAGCAGACCGGGACAGGGGGCCATGGCTGAAGCTTTCTTT. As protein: CASRPGQGAMAEAFF.

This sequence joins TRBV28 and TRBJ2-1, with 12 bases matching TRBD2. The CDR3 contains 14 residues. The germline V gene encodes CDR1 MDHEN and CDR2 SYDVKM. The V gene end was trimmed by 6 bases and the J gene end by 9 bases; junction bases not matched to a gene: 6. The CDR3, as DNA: TGTGCCAGCAGCCCCGGACTAGCGGGAACTGAGCAGTTCTTC. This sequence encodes CASSPGLAGTEQFF.

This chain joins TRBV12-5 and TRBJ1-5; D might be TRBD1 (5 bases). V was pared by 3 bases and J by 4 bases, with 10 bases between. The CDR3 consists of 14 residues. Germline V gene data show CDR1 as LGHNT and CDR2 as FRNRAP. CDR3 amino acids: CASGLGQGNQPQHF. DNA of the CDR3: TGTGCTAGTGGTTTAGGGCAGGGTAATCAGCCCCAGCATTTT. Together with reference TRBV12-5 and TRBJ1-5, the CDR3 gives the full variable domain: DARVTQTPRHKVTEMGQEVTMRCQPILGHNTVFWYRQTMMQGLELLAYFRNRAPLDDSGMPKDRFSAEMPDATLATLKIQPSEPRDSAVYFCASGLGQGNQPQHFGDGTRLSIL.